The rows below give T cell receptor beta chains drawn from one sample of a study of cytomegalovirus exposure and HLA in healthy donors. The table came from immunoSEQ multiplex PCR; TCRdb's copy has only in-frame clones and leaves some out. This table has 100,000 to 130,000 clones, 73% appearing once. The sequenced sample consisted of PBMCs. The receptor set was obtained from a man aged 30 to 39 in good health and CMV-seronegative. Each CDR3 is given with its conserved first and last residue. A D gene is named only where the DNA matches it firmly. Clone sizes are given selectively: once, few, many, or a class where the clone is expanded.

>-|-|TRBV4-3|TRBJ1-5
CASSQGDGDSNQPQHF
TGCGCCAGCAGCCAAGGCGACGGGGATAGCAATCAGCCCCAGCATTTT
>-|TRBD2|TRBV5-1|TRBJ2-2
CASVPTGTSGNTGELFF
TGCGCCAGCGTCCCGACCGGGACTAGCGGGAACACCGGGGAGCTGTTTTTT
>-|TRBD1|TRBV15|TRBJ1-2
CATSNRQGINYGYTF
TGTGCCACCAGCAACCGACAGGGAATCAACTATGGCTACACCTTC
>-|-|TRBV29-1|TRBJ1-5
CSVGQDDQPQHF
TGCAGCGTTGGACAGGACGATCAGCCCCAGCATTTT
>-|TRBD2|TRBV30|TRBJ2-5
CAWSLAGGETQYF
TGTGCCTGGAGTCTAGCGGGGGGGGAGACCCAGTACTTC
>few|TRBD2|TRBV27|TRBJ2-4
CAIRDSGAKNIQYF
TGTGCTATCAGGGATAGCGGGGCCAAAAACATTCAGTACTTC
>-|-|TRBV21-1|TRBJ2-7
CASRGQGAFYEQYF
TGTGCCAGCAGAGGCCAGGGGGCTTTTTACGAGCAGTACTTC
>once|TRBD1|TRBV9|TRBJ2-7
CASSFRDRGNEQYF
TGTGCCAGCAGCTTCCGGGACAGGGGTAACGAGCAGTACTTC
>few|-|TRBV19|TRBJ1-5
CASSIGTSSNQPQHF
TGTGCCAGTAGTATTGGGACATCTAGCAATCAGCCCCAGCATTTT
>-|-|TRBV10-1|TRBJ2-1
CASSDPGERGGNEQFF
TGCGCCAGCAGTGACCCTGGGGAGCGAGGGGGAAATGAGCAGTTCTTC
>-|TRBD2|TRBV7-8|TRBJ2-7
CASSKAGRSYEQYF
TGTGCCAGCAGCAAAGCGGGGAGGTCCTACGAGCAGTACTTC
>-|TRBD1|TRBV28|TRBJ1-2
CAIPTGEYGYTF
TGTGCCATCCCGACAGGGGAGTATGGCTACACCTTC
>-|-|TRBV9|TRBJ1-4
CASSPGSSTNEKLFF
TGTGCCAGCAGCCCCGGTTCCTCAACTAATGAAAAACTGTTTTTT
>-|TRBD1|TRBV5-1|TRBJ2-7
CASSLLTGGGYEQYF
TGCGCCAGCAGCTTACTGACAGGGGGAGGCTACGAGCAGTACTTC
>-|TRBD2|TRBV28|TRBJ2-7
CASSLNPGGTTGYEQYF
TGTGCCAGCAGTTTAAATCCTGGAGGGACTACCGGCTACGAGCAGTACTTC
>-|TRBD1|TRBV10-3|TRBJ2-7
CATGTASSYEQYF
TGTGCCACCGGGACAGCAAGCTCCTACGAGCAGTACTTC
>few|TRBD1|TRBV27|TRBJ1-4
CASSLEGAREKLFF
TGTGCCAGCAGTTTAGAGGGGGCGCGTGAAAAACTGTTTTTT
>-|TRBD1|TRBV5-4|TRBJ2-7
CASSLGTGGHYEQYF
TGTGCCAGCAGCTTGGGGACAGGGGGACACTACGAGCAGTACTTC
>-|-|TRBV4-2|TRBJ2-1
CASSQDSPNNEQFF
TGTGCCAGCAGCCAAGATTCACCTAACAATGAGCAGTTCTTC
>few|-|TRBV4-2|TRBJ1-2
CASSRGTEGSGYTF
TGTGCCAGCAGCCGAGGGACGGAGGGATCCGGCTACACCTTC
>-|TRBD1|TRBV5-1|TRBJ1-3
CASSLDGQGLSGNTIYF
TGCGCCAGCAGCTTGGACGGACAGGGATTATCTGGAAACACCATATATTTT
>-|-|TRBV7-9|TRBJ1-1
CASSLRGGLRTEAFF
TGTGCCAGCAGCTTGCGGGGGGGGCTCCGGACTGAAGCTTTCTTT
>-|TRBD2|TRBV6-1|TRBJ2-2
CASSALAGVTGELFF
TGTGCCAGCAGTGCCCTAGCGGGGGTCACCGGGGAGCTGTTTTTT
>-|-|TRBV5-1|TRBJ2-5
CASSLGGKGQETQYF
TGCGCCAGCAGCTTGGGTGGGAAGGGGCAAGAGACCCAGTACTTC
>-|TRBD1|TRBV6-1|TRBJ1-2
CASSEWVEGAGGYTF
TGTGCCAGCAGTGAATGGGTGGAGGGGGCGGGTGGCTACACCTTC
>-|-|TRBV30|TRBJ2-1
CAWSVLTPHNEQFF
TGTGCCTGGAGTGTATTGACTCCACACAATGAGCAGTTCTTC
>-|-|TRBV7-9|TRBJ1-5
CASSRGGLDQPQHF
TGTGCCAGCAGCCGGGGAGGGCTTGATCAGCCCCAGCATTTT